The 13 T cell receptor beta chains reported below all come from one sample, sequenced in a study of cytomegalovirus exposure and HLA in healthy donors. PCR was performed using 60 Vbeta and 13 Jbeta primers. Produced via immunoSEQ multiplex PCR; TCRdb's table is partial and in-frame only. The table records fewer than 130,000 clones, approximately 70% of them present only once. The sequenced sample was PBMCs. The receptor source for this set is a man between 25 and 39 years old in good health and CMV-seropositive.

This chain joins TRBV5-4 and TRBJ1-4, with 7 bases fitting TRBD1. There are 15 residues in the CDR3. The J segment lost 0 bases and the V segment lost 4 bases, leaving 3 bases of the junction unmatched. CDR1 and CDR2 (germline): SGHNT, YYREEE (reference sequence). CDR3 sequence (DNA): TGTGCCAGCAGCCCAGGGGGTACAACTAATGAAAAACTGTTTTTT. Protein: CASSPGGTTNEKLFF.

V is TRBV10-3 and J is TRBJ1-1; the match to TRBD1 covers 8 bases. Trimming at V came to 4 bases and at J to 6 bases, leaving 4 bases not matched to a gene. Per the germline V gene, CDR1 is ENHRY and CDR2 is SYGVKD. The CDR3 spans 13 residues. CDR3 DNA: TGTGCCATCAGTGGGACAGGGCTGGCTGAAGCTTTCTTT. Protein sequence: CAISGTGLAEAFF.

The rearrangement uses TRBV5-1 and TRBJ1-2; the D gene is possibly TRBD1 (6 bases). V lost 4 bases and J 3 bases, leaving 16 bases between the germline ends. The CDR3 covers 15 residues. Germline V CDR1 and CDR2: SGHRS, YFSETQ. The CDR3 region is CASSALVGADYGYTF. DNA of the CDR3: TGCGCCAGCAGCGCCCTGGTGGGGGCTGACTATGGCTACACCTTC.

The chain uses TRBV5-6 and TRBJ1-6; D uncertain. The CDR3 spans 13 residues. CDR1 is SGHDT, CDR2 YYEEEE, per germline. Trimming removed 4 bases at V and 10 bases at J, with 12 bases between. The CDR3 region has the DNA TGTGCCAGCAGCCTTCAAGAGTCCTCACCCCTCCACTTT. It translates to CASSLQESSPLHF.

This clone occurred a few times. The J gene is TRBJ1-3, the V gene TRBV4-2, with 9 bases lining up with TRBD1. The CDR3 is 15 residues long. CDR1 is LGHNA and CDR2 is YNFKEQ in the germline V gene. The V segment lost 1 base and the J segment 4 bases; nucleotides outside the gene matches: 2. The CDR3 sequence is CASSQGTGEGNTIYF. CDR3 in DNA: TGTGCCAGCAGCCAAGGGACAGGGGAAGGAAACACCATATATTTT.

The table lists this clone with a few counts. The chain joins TRBV7-6 to TRBJ2-1; TRBD2 matches 11 bases. Germline CDR1 and CDR2: SGHVS and FNYEAQ. V shed 0 bases and J 9 bases; nucleotides not matched to a gene: 10. This CDR3 has 17 amino acids. The CDR3 DNA is TGTGCCAGCAGCTTAGCGCTTATCGATAGCGGGGGGGCTGAGCAGTTCTTC. This gives the protein CASSLALIDSGGAEQFF.

This clone was seen only a few times. V is TRBV6-6 and J is TRBJ1-4, with D tentatively TRBD1 (5 bases). The V end lost 5 bases, the J end lost 4 bases, and 11 bases lay between the germline ends. The length of the CDR3 is 14 residues. Germline values: CDR1 MNHNY, CDR2 SVGAGI (reference sequence). The CDR3 nucleotides are TGTGCCAGCAGTATCAGGGCCCGTAATGAAAAACTGTTTTTT. Its translation: CASSIRARNEKLFF.

J is TRBJ2-2 and V is TRBV19, with TRBD1 matching 8 bases. With 0 bases clipped from V and 7 bases from J, the junction kept 13 bases outside the gene matches. The length of the CDR3 is 18 residues. CDR1 and CDR2 from the germline V gene are LNHDA and SQIVND (reference sequence). The DNA of the CDR3 is TGTGCCAGTAGTATAGATAAGACAGGCAGGGGGCGAGGCGGGGAGCTGTTTTTT. The encoded protein is CASSIDKTGRGRGGELFF. Filled out from reference TRBV19 and TRBJ2-2, the complete variable domain reads DGGITQSPKYLFRKEGQNVTLSCEQNLNHDAMYWYRQDPGQGLRLIYYSQIVNDFQKGDIAEGYSVSREKKESFPLTVTSAQKNPTAFYLCASSIDKTGRGRGGELFFGEGSRLTVL.

This clone was found once. The V gene is TRBV13, the J gene TRBJ1-2, with 7 bases aligning to TRBD1. Per the germline V gene, CDR1 is PRHDT and CDR2 is FYEKMQ (reference sequence). The V segment lost 3 bases and the J segment 0 bases; nucleotides outside the gene matches: 4. The length of the CDR3 is 15 residues. CDR3 bases: TGTGCCAGCAGCTTGGCAGGGGGAGCTAACTATGGCTACACCTTC. Translating gives CASSLAGGANYGYTF.

The chain uses TRBV19 and TRBJ2-7; 7 bases fit TRBD2. Germline V gene sequence: CDR1 LNHDA, CDR2 SQIVND (reference sequence). V shed 4 bases, J shed 3 bases, and the junction held 6 bases outside the gene matches. CDR3 length: 14 residues. As DNA, the CDR3 is TGTGCCAGTAGTAATGGCGGGGGATACTACGAGCAGTACTTC. Its protein is CASSNGGGYYEQYF.

This clone was observed a handful of times. CDR3 amino acids: CASSVDSSGGETQYF. Here the CDR3 DNA reads TGTGCCAGCAGCGTAGATTCTAGCGGGGGGGAGACCCAGTACTTC. The V and J genes are TRBV9 and TRBJ2-5, with 11 bases aligning to TRBD2. Trimming at V came to 0 bases and at J to 5 bases, leaving 3 bases not matched to a gene. This CDR3 region has 15 residues. Germline assignment: CDR1 SGDLS and CDR2 YYNGEE.

The chain joins TRBV9 to TRBJ2-2; 8 bases fit TRBD1. This CDR3 is built from 15 residues. Germline lookup yields CDR1 SGDLS and CDR2 YYNGEE. The J segment lost 7 bases and the V segment lost 2 bases, leaving 7 bases of the junction unmatched. The CDR3 loop is CASSVDRETIGELFF. For the CDR3, the DNA is TGTGCCAGCAGCGTGGACAGGGAAACGATCGGGGAGCTGTTTTTT.

V usage is TRBV7-2 and J usage is TRBJ2-7, with TRBD1 as a possible D gene (5 bases). The CDR3 length is 12 residues. Germline V gives CDR1 SGHTA, CDR2 FQGNSA. V was trimmed by 4 bases and J by 4 bases, leaving 8 bases between them. Here the CDR3 DNA reads TGTGCCAGCAGCTCGGACACATACGAGCAGTACTTC. It yields the protein CASSSDTYEQYF.